This is a list of T cell receptor beta chains from one sample in a study of T-cell reconstitution after alpha-beta-depleted transplantation in children. TCRdb passed the PCR reads through MiXCR, listing each CDR3 protein once. The repertoire has about 420,000 distinct CDR3 sequences, roughly 17% of them found once; the top ten carry roughly 27%. The sequencing here drew on PBMCs, mostly from graft donor cells, taken 360 days after TCRalphabeta/CD19-depleted stem cell transplant. The source of these receptors is a boy younger than two who had a stem cell transplant for Wiskott-Aldrich syndrome, so the T cells may come from the graft donor. Each CDR3 is given with its conserved first and last residue. A D gene is named only where the DNA matches it firmly. Expanded clones get a size class; other rows say once, few or many, or leave the size out.

J gene: TRBJ1-1
V gene: TRBV7-2
D gene: .
clone size: .
CDR3 DNA: TGTGCCAGCAGCCCTCGACAGGAGAACACTGAAGCTTTCTTT
CDR3 protein: CASSPRQENTEAFF

J gene: TRBJ2-6
V gene: TRBV12-3/TRBV12-4
D gene: TRBD2
clone size: .
CDR3 DNA: TGTACCAGCAGTTTAGTAGGACTAGTACTCTCTGGGGCCAACGTCCTGACTTTC
CDR3 protein: CTSSLVGLVLSGANVLTF

J gene: TRBJ2-6
V gene: TRBV20-1
D gene: .
clone size: .
CDR3 DNA: TGCAGTGCTAGAGATTCAAGGGGGGGGAAGGACAGGGAGGTTTCTGGGGCCAACGTCCTGACTTTC
CDR3 protein: CSARDSRGGKDREVSGANVLTF

J gene: TRBJ2-3
V gene: TRBV12-3/TRBV12-4
D gene: TRBD2
clone size: few
CDR3 DNA: TGTGCCAGCAGTCGTAATAGCGGGAGCACAGATACGCAGTATTTT
CDR3 protein: CASSRNSGSTDTQYF

J gene: TRBJ2-5
V gene: TRBV5-1
D gene: .
clone size: few
CDR3 DNA: TGCGCCAGCAGCTATCCGGGAGAGACCCAGTACTTC
CDR3 protein: CASSYPGETQYF

J gene: TRBJ2-1
V gene: TRBV3-1
D gene: TRBD1
clone size: .
CDR3 DNA: TGTGCCAGCAGCCGTTACAGGGGGCCCCGTAACAATGAGCAGTTCTTC
CDR3 protein: CASSRYRGPRNNEQFF

J gene: TRBJ1-1
V gene: TRBV6-2/TRBV6-3
D gene: .
clone size: .
CDR3 DNA: TGTGCCAGCAGTTACTCGAAGATACGCGCTAACACTGAAGCTTTCTTT
CDR3 protein: CASSYSKIRANTEAFF

J gene: TRBJ2-7
V gene: TRBV12-3/TRBV12-4
D gene: .
clone size: .
CDR3 DNA: TGTGCCAGCAGTTTTTGGCCAGACGGCTCCTACGAGCAGTACTTC
CDR3 protein: CASSFWPDGSYEQYF

J gene: TRBJ2-1
V gene: TRBV2
D gene: .
clone size: .
CDR3 DNA: TGTGCCAGCAGTGTAGGGCAACCCTACAATGAGCAGTTCTTC
CDR3 protein: CASSVGQPYNEQFF

J gene: TRBJ2-3
V gene: TRBV20-1
D gene: .
clone size: few
CDR3 DNA: TGCAGTGCCGGATGGCCTTCCACAGATACGCAGTATTTT
CDR3 protein: CSAGWPSTDTQYF

J gene: TRBJ2-7
V gene: TRBV11-2
D gene: TRBD1
clone size: .
CDR3 DNA: TGTGCCAGCAGCCCCGTCCAGGGGGCTATCTACGAGCAGTACTTC
CDR3 protein: CASSPVQGAIYEQYF

J gene: TRBJ2-7
V gene: TRBV5-1
D gene: .
clone size: .
CDR3 DNA: TGCGCCAGCAGCTTTAATAGCTTGACGGACTACGAGCAGTACTTC
CDR3 protein: CASSFNSLTDYEQYF

J gene: TRBJ1-1
V gene: TRBV24-1
D gene: .
clone size: many
CDR3 DNA: TGTGCCACCAGTGACCCGAGGACGGGGAACACTGAAGCTTTCTTT
CDR3 protein: CATSDPRTGNTEAFF

J gene: TRBJ2-7
V gene: TRBV28
D gene: .
clone size: few
CDR3 DNA: TGTGCCAGCAGTTTAAAGGGCTTCCACGAGCAGTACTTC
CDR3 protein: CASSLKGFHEQYF

J gene: TRBJ2-1
V gene: TRBV24-1
D gene: .
clone size: .
CDR3 DNA: TGTGCCACCAGTGATTTCAGGACGGGCGACTACAATGAGCAGTTCTTC
CDR3 protein: CATSDFRTGDYNEQFF

J gene: TRBJ2-7
V gene: TRBV7-9
D gene: .
clone size: .
CDR3 DNA: TGTGCCAGCAGCTTAGCTGGGGAATACGAGCAGTACTTC
CDR3 protein: CASSLAGEYEQYF

J gene: TRBJ2-7
V gene: TRBV9
D gene: TRBD1
clone size: few
CDR3 DNA: TGTGCCAGCAGCGTACTCCCGACAGGGCCCTACGAGCAGTACTTC
CDR3 protein: CASSVLPTGPYEQYF

J gene: TRBJ2-7
V gene: TRBV13
D gene: .
clone size: .
CDR3 DNA: TGTGCCAGCAGCTTAGGCGGGGGTTTCTACGAGCAGTACTTC
CDR3 protein: CASSLGGGFYEQYF

J gene: TRBJ2-3
V gene: TRBV7-2
D gene: .
clone size: few
CDR3 DNA: TGTGCCAGCAGCTCCAAAGTCCAAACAGATACGCAGTATTTT
CDR3 protein: CASSSKVQTDTQYF

J gene: TRBJ2-1
V gene: TRBV5-1
D gene: .
clone size: .
CDR3 DNA: TGCGCCAGCAGCCCGGTCGGGGGAAATTTCAATGAGCAGTTCTTC
CDR3 protein: CASSPVGGNFNEQFF

J gene: TRBJ2-7
V gene: TRBV6-1
D gene: .
clone size: many
CDR3 DNA: TGTGCCAGCAGTGCCGGCCTTCTTTCCTACGAGCAGTACTTC
CDR3 protein: CASSAGLLSYEQYF

J gene: TRBJ1-2
V gene: TRBV6-2/TRBV6-3
D gene: .
clone size: few
CDR3 DNA: TGTGCCAGTTTAACACCCCGGGACGCTAACTATGGCTACACCTTC
CDR3 protein: CASLTPRDANYGYTF

J gene: TRBJ2-2
V gene: TRBV5-1
D gene: .
clone size: .
CDR3 DNA: TGCGCCAGCAGCTTAAGCAATTACGCCGGGGAGCTGTTTTTT
CDR3 protein: CASSLSNYAGELFF

J gene: TRBJ1-5
V gene: TRBV6-5
D gene: .
clone size: few
CDR3 DNA: TGTGCCAGCAGTTACTCGATTCCAGGGCCCAATCAGCCCCAGCATTTT
CDR3 protein: CASSYSIPGPNQPQHF

J gene: TRBJ2-1
V gene: TRBV9
D gene: .
clone size: few
CDR3 DNA: TGTGCCAGCAGCCCCCTGGGGTTATACAATGAGCAGTTCTTC
CDR3 protein: CASSPLGLYNEQFF

J gene: TRBJ1-1
V gene: TRBV29-1
D gene: .
clone size: few
CDR3 DNA: TGCAGCGTTGTAGGCTATAGTGGGGTATGGGCGAACACTGAAGCTTTCTTT
CDR3 protein: CSVVGYSGVWANTEAFF

J gene: TRBJ2-5
V gene: TRBV5-1
D gene: .
clone size: .
CDR3 DNA: TGCGCCAGCAGCTCCCTTGACCCCAAAGAGACCCAGTACTTC
CDR3 protein: CASSSLDPKETQYF

J gene: TRBJ2-1
V gene: TRBV9
D gene: TRBD1
clone size: few
CDR3 DNA: TGTGCCAGCAGCGTACGCGGACAGGGGTACAATGAGCAGTTCTTC
CDR3 protein: CASSVRGQGYNEQFF

J gene: TRBJ2-1
V gene: TRBV12-3/TRBV12-4
D gene: TRBD2
clone size: .
CDR3 DNA: TGTGCCAGCAGTTTTGGGTGGACTAGCGGGAACAATGAGCAGTTCTTC
CDR3 protein: CASSFGWTSGNNEQFF

J gene: TRBJ2-3
V gene: TRBV12-3/TRBV12-4
D gene: .
clone size: few
CDR3 DNA: TGTGCCAGCAGTTTCTATACGACACATACGCAGTATTTT
CDR3 protein: CASSFYTTHTQYF

J gene: TRBJ2-7
V gene: TRBV29-1
D gene: .
clone size: few
CDR3 DNA: TGCAGCGTTTCCCCCAGCGGGCGGGGCGAGCAGTACTTC
CDR3 protein: CSVSPSGRGEQYF

J gene: TRBJ2-2
V gene: TRBV10-3
D gene: .
clone size: many
CDR3 DNA: TGTGCCATCAGACCAGGGCGATCGAACACCGGGGAGCTGTTTTTT
CDR3 protein: CAIRPGRSNTGELFF

J gene: TRBJ2-2
V gene: TRBV20-1
D gene: .
clone size: few
CDR3 DNA: TGCAGTGCCATGTCTAGCACCGGGGAGCTGTTTTTT
CDR3 protein: CSAMSSTGELFF

J gene: TRBJ2-1
V gene: TRBV14
D gene: .
clone size: few
CDR3 DNA: TGTGCCAGCACCCCTCTGCCTCCGAGGTACAATGAGCAGTTCTTC
CDR3 protein: CASTPLPPRYNEQFF

J gene: TRBJ2-3
V gene: TRBV4-3
D gene: TRBD2
clone size: once
CDR3 DNA: TGCGCCAGCAGCCACAAGACTAGCGGGAGGGCAGATACGCAGTATTTT
CDR3 protein: CASSHKTSGRADTQYF

J gene: TRBJ2-7
V gene: TRBV7-9
D gene: .
clone size: .
CDR3 DNA: TGTGCCAGCAGCCCATGGGACTCCCGTAAGATTTACGAGCAGTACTTC
CDR3 protein: CASSPWDSRKIYEQYF

J gene: TRBJ2-3
V gene: TRBV25-1
D gene: TRBD1
clone size: .
CDR3 DNA: TGTGCCAGCAGTGCCCCGGGACAGGGGCCAGATACGCAGTATTTT
CDR3 protein: CASSAPGQGPDTQYF

J gene: TRBJ2-1
V gene: TRBV5-1
D gene: .
clone size: .
CDR3 DNA: TGCGCCAGCGGACCAAGGGGGGTTAGTGTAGATGAGCAGTTCTTC
CDR3 protein: CASGPRGVSVDEQFF